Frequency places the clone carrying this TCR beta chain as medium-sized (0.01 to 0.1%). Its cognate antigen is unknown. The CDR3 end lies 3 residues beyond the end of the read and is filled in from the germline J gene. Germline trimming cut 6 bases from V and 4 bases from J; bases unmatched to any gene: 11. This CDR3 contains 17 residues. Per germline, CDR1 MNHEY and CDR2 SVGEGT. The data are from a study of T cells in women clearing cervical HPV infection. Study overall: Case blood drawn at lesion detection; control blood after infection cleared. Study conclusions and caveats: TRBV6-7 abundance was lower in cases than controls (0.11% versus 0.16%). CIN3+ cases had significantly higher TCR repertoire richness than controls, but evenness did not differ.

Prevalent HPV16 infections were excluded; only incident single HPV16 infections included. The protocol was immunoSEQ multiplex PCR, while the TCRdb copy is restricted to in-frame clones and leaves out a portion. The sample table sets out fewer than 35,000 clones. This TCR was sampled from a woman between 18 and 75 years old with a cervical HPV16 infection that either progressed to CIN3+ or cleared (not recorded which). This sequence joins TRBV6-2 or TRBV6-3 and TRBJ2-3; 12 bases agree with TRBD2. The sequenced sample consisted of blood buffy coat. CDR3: CASSPPLAGGWADTQYF. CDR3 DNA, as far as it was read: TGTGCCAGCAGCCCCCCCCTAGCGGGAGGGTGGGCAGATACG.